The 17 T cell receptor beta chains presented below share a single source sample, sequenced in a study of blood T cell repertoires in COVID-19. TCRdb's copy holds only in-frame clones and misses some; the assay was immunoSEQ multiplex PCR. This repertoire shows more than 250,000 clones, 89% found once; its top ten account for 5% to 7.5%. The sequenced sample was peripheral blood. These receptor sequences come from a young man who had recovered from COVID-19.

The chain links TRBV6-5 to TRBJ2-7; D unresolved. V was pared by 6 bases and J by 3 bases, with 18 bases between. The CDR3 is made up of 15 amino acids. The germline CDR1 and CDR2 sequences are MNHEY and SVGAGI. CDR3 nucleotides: TGTGCCAGCAGCCAACGCCCAGAATTCCTCTACGAGCAGTACTTC. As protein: CASSQRPEFLYEQYF.

As DNA, the CDR3 is TGTGCCAGCAGCTTCCGTCCCGGGGAGCTGTTTTTT. Its protein is CASSFRPGELFF. The rearrangement links TRBV13 to TRBJ2-2, with D unclear. Between the trimmed V and J ends, which lost 3 bases and 6 bases, there was a span of 5 bases. The germline V gene encodes CDR1 PRHDT and CDR2 FYEKMQ (reference sequence). The CDR3 loop spans 12 amino acids. Full variable domain (outside the CDR3, taken from reference TRBV13 and TRBJ2-2): AAGVIQSPRHLIKEKRETATLKCYPIPRHDTVYWYQQGPGQDPQFLISFYEKMQSDKGSIPDRFSAQQFSDYHSELNMSSLELGDSALYFCASSFRPGELFFGEGSRLTVL.

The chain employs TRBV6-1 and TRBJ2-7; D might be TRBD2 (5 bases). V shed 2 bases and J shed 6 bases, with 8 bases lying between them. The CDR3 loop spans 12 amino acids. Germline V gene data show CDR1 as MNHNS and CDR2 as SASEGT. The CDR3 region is CASSEYRGEQYF. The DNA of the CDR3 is TGTGCCAGCAGTGAATACCGGGGCGAGCAGTACTTC.

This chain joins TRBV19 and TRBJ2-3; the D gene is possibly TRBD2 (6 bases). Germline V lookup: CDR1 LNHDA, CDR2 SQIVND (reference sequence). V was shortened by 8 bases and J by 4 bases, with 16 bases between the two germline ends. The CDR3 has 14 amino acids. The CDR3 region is CASALGGAADTQYF. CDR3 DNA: TGTGCCAGTGCCTTGGGGGGAGCCGCAGATACGCAGTATTTT.

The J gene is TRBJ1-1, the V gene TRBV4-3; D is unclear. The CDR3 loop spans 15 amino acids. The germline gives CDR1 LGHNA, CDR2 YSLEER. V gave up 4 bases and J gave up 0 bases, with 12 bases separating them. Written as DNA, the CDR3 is TGCGCCAGCAGCCCGGGTGGCACCCTGAACACTGAAGCTTTCTTT. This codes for CASSPGGTLNTEAFF.

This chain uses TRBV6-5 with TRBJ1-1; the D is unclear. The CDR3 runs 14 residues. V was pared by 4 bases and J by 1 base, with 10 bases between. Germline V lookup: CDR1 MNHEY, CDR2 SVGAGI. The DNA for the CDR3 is TGTGCCAGCAGTTTATCAGAGGGGAACACTGAAGCTTTCTTT. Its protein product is CASSLSEGNTEAFF.

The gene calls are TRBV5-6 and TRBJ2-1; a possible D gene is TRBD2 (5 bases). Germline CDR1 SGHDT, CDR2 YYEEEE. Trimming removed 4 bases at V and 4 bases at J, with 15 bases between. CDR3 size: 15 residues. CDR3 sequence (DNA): TGTGCCAGCAGCCCCCCGGGGAGTGTGTACAATGAGCAGTTCTTC. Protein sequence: CASSPPGSVYNEQFF. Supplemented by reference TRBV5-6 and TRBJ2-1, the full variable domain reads DAGVTQSPTHLIKTRGQQVTLRCSPKSGHDTVSWYQQALGQGPQFIFQYYEEEERQRGNFPDRFSGHQFPNYSSELNVNALLLGDSALYLCASSPPGSVYNEQFFGPGTRLTVL.

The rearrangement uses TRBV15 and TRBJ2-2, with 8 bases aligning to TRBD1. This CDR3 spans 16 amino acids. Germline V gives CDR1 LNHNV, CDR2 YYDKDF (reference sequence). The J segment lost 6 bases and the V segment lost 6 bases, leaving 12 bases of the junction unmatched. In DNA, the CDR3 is TGTGCCACCAGTGAGCCCGGACAGGGAATAGCCGGGGAGCTGTTTTTT. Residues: CATSEPGQGIAGELFF.

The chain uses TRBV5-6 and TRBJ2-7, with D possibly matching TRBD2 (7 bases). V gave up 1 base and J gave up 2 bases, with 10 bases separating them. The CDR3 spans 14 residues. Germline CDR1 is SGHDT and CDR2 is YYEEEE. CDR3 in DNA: TGTGCCAGCAGCTTGCGAGGGGGGGCCTACGAGCAGTACTTC. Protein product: CASSLRGGAYEQYF.

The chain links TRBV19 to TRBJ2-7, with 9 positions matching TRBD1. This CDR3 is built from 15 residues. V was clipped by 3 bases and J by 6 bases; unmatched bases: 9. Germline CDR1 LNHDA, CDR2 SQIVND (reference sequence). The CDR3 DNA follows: TGTGCCAGTAGTATTCCGGGACAGGGACTGTTCGAGCAGTACTTC. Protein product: CASSIPGQGLFEQYF. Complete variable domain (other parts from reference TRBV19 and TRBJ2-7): DGGITQSPKYLFRKEGQNVTLSCEQNLNHDAMYWYRQDPGQGLRLIYYSQIVNDFQKGDIAEGYSVSREKKESFPLTVTSAQKNPTAFYLCASSIPGQGLFEQYFGPGTRLTVT.

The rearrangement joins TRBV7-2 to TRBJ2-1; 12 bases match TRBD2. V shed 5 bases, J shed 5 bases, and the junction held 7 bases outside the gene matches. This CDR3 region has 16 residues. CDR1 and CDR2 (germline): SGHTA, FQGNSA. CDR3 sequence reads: CASSASSGGADNEQFF. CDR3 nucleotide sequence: TGTGCCAGCAGCGCATCTAGCGGGGGGGCTGACAATGAGCAGTTCTTC.

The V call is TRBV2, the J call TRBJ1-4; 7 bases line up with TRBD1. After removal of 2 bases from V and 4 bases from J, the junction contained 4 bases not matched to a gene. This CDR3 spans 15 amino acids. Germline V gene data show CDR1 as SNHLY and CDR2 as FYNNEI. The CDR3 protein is CASSENRGNNEKLFF. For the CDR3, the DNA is TGTGCCAGCAGTGAAAACAGGGGTAATAATGAAAAACTGTTTTTT. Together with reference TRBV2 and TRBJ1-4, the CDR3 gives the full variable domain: EPEVTQTPSHQVTQMGQEVILRCVPISNHLYFYWYRQILGQKVEFLVSFYNNEISEKSEIFDDQFSVERPDGSNFTLKIRSTKLEDSAMYFCASSENRGNNEKLFFGSGTQLSVL.

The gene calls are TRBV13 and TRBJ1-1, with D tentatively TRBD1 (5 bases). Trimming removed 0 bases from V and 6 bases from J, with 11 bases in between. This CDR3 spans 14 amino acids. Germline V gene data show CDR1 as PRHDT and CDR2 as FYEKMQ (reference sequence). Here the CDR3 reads CASSLGLTGAEAFF. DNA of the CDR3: TGTGCCAGCAGCTTAGGCCTAACGGGGGCTGAAGCTTTCTTT. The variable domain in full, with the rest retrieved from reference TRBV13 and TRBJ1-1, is AAGVIQSPRHLIKEKRETATLKCYPIPRHDTVYWYQQGPGQDPQFLISFYEKMQSDKGSIPDRFSAQQFSDYHSELNMSSLELGDSALYFCASSLGLTGAEAFFGQGTRLTVV.

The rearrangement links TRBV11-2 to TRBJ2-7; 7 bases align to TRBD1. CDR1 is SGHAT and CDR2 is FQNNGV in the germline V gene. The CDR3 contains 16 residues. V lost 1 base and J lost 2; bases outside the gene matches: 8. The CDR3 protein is CASSLVGQVQAYEQYF. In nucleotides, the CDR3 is TGTGCCAGCAGCTTAGTCGGACAGGTCCAGGCCTACGAGCAGTACTTC. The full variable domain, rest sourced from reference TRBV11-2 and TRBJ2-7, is EAGVAQSPRYKIIEKRQSVAFWCNPISGHATLYWYQQILGQGPKLLIQFQNNGVVDDSQLPKDRFSAERLKGVDSTLKIQPAKLEDSAVYLCASSLVGQVQAYEQYFGPGTRLTVT.

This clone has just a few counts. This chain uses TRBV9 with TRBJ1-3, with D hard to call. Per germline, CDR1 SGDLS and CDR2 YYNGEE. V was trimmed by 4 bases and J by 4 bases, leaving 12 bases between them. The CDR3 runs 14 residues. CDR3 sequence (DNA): TGTGCCAGCAGCCCCTCCTCCCAGGGAAACACCATATATTTT. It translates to CASSPSSQGNTIYF.

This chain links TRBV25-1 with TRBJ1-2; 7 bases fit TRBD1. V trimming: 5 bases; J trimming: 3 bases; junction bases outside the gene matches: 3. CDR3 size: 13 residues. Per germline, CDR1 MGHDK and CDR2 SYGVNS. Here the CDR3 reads CASSSTGDYGYTF. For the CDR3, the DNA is TGTGCCAGCAGTAGTACAGGGGACTATGGCTACACCTTC.

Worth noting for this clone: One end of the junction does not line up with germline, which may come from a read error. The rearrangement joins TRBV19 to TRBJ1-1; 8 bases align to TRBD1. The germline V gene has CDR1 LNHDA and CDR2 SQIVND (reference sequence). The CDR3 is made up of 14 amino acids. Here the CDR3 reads CASSQRQGNSEAFF. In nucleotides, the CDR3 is TGTGCCAGTAGCCAGAGACAGGGGAACTCTGAAGCTTTCTTT.